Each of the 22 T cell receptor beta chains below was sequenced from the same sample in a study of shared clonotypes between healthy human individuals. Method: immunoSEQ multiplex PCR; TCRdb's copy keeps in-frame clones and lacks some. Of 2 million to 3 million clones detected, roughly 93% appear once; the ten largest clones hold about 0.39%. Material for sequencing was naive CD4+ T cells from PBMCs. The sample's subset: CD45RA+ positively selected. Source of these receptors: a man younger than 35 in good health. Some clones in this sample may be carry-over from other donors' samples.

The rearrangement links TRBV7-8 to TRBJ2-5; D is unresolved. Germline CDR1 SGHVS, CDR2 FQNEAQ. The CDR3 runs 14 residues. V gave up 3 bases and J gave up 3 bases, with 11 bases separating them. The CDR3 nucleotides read TGTGCCAGCAGCTTGGTGCGAAGGGAAGAGACCCAGTACTTC. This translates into CASSLVRREETQYF.

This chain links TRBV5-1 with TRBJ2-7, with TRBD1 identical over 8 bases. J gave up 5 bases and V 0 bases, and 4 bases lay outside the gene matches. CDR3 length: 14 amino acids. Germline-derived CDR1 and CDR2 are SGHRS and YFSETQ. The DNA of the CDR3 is TGCGCCAGCAGCTTGGGCAGGGGGCTTAACGAGCAGTACTTC. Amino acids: CASSLGRGLNEQYF.

CDR3 region: CASSLETGTVRGEKLFF. The CDR3 DNA reads as TGTGCCAGCAGCTTAGAAACCGGGACAGTAAGGGGTGAAAAACTGTTTTTT. The J gene is TRBJ1-4, the V gene TRBV7-9; 7 bases are a match to TRBD1. This CDR3 spans 17 amino acids. Germline V lookup: CDR1 SEHNR, CDR2 FQNEAQ (reference sequence). Trimming cost V 1 base and J 7 bases; bases outside gene matches: 12.

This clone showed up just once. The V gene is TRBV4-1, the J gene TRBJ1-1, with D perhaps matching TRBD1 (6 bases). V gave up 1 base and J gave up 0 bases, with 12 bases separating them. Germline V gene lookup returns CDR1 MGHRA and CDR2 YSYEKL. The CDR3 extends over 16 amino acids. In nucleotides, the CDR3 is TGCGCCAGCAGCCAAGCTCCGTCAGGGGTGAACACTGAAGCTTTCTTT. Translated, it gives CASSQAPSGVNTEAFF.

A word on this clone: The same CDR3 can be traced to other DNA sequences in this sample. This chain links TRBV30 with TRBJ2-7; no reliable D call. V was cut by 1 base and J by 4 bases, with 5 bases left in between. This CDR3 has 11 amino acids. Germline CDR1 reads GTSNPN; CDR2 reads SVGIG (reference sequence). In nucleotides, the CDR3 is TGTGCCTGGAGTGGGGAATACGAGCAGTACTTC. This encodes CAWSGEYEQYF.

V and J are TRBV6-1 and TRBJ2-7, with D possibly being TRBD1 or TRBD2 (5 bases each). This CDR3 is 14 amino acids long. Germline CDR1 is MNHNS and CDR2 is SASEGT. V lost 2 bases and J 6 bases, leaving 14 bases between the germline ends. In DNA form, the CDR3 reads TGTGCCAGCAGTGAAAACGGGGACGACGGCGAGCAGTACTTC. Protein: CASSENGDDGEQYF.

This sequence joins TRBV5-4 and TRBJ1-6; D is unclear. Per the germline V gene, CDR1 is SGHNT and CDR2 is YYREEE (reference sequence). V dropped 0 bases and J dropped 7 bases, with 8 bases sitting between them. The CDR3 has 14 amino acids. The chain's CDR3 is CASSLEGSNSPLHF. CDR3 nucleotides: TGTGCCAGCAGCTTGGAGGGATCGAATTCACCCCTCCACTTT.

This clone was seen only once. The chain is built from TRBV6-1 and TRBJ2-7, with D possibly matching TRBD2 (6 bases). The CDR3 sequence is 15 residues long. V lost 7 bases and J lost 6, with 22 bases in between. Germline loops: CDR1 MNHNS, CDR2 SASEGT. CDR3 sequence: CASITTSSGFGEQYF. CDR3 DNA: TGTGCCAGCATTACGACTTCGAGCGGGTTCGGCGAGCAGTACTTC.

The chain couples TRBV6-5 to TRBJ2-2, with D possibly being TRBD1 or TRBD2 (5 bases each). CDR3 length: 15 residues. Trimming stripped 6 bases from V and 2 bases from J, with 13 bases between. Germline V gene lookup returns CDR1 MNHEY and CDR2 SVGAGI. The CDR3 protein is CASRPPGRNTGELFF. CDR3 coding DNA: TGTGCCAGCAGACCCCCGGGACGTAACACCGGGGAGCTGTTTTTT.

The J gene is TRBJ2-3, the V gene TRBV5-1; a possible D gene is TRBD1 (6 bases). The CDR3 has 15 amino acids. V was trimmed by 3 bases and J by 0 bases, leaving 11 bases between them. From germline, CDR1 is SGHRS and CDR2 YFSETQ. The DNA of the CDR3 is TGCGCCAGCAGCTCTACAGGGAGAAGCACAGATACGCAGTATTTT. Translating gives CASSSTGRSTDTQYF.

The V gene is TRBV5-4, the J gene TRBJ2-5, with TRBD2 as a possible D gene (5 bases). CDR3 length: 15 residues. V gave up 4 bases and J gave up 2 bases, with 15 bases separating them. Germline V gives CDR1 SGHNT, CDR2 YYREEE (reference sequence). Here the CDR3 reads CASSDGGRGQETQYF. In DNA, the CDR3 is TGTGCCAGCAGCGACGGAGGCCGGGGTCAAGAGACCCAGTACTTC.

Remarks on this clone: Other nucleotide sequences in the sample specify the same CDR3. CDR3 residues: CASSYRDRNTGELFF. The CDR3 DNA follows: TGTGCCAGCAGTTACCGGGACAGGAACACCGGGGAGCTGTTTTTT. The V call is TRBV27, the J call TRBJ2-2; 7 nucleotides match TRBD1. This CDR3 has 15 amino acids. The V gene's germline CDR1 is MNHEY and CDR2 SMNVEV (reference sequence). Germline trimming cut 4 bases from V and 1 base from J; bases unmatched to any gene: 3.

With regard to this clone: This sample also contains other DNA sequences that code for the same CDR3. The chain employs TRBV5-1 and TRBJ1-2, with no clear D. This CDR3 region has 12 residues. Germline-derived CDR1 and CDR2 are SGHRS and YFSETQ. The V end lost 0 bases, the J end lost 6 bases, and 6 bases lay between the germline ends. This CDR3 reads CASSLDRDGYTF. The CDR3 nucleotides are TGCGCCAGCAGCTTGGATCGAGATGGCTACACCTTC.

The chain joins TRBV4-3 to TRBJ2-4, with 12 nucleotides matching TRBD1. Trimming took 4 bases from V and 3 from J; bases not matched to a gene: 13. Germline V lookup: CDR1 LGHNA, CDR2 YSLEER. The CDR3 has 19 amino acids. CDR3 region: CASSRNRDRGPGSKNIQYF. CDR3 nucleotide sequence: TGCGCCAGCAGCCGCAACCGGGACAGGGGGCCGGGTAGCAAAAACATTCAGTACTTC.

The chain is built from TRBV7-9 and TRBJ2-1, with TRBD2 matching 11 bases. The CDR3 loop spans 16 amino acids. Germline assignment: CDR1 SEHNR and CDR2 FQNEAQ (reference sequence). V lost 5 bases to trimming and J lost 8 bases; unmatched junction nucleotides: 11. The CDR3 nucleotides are TGTGCCAGCAGCGTTTCCACTAGCGGGAGTCAAGATGAGCAGTTCTTC. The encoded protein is CASSVSTSGSQDEQFF.

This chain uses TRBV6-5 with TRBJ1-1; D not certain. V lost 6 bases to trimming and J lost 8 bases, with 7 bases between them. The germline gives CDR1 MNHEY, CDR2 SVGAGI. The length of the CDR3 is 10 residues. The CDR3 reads CASRDLEAFF. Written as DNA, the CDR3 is TGTGCCAGCAGGGACTTAGAAGCTTTCTTT.

CDR3 amino acids: CASSLQGRVVYEQYF. In DNA, the CDR3 is TGTGCCAGCAGCTTACAAGGCAGGGTGGTCTACGAGCAGTACTTC. The genes are TRBV7-9 and TRBJ2-7, with a possible D match to TRBD1 (5 bases). Germline assignment: CDR1 SEHNR and CDR2 FQNEAQ (reference sequence). CDR3 length: 15 residues. The V and J ends lost 2 bases and 3 bases respectively, with 14 bases between them.

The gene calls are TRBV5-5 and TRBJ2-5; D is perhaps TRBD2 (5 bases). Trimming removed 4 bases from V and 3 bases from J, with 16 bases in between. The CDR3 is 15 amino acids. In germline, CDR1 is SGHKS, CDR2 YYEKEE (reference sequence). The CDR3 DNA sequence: TGTGCCAGCAGCACCGGACGAGGGCAGAAAGAGACCCAGTACTTC. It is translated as CASSTGRGQKETQYF. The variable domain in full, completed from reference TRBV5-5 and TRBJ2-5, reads DAGVTQSPTHLIKTRGQQVTLRCSPISGHKSVSWYQQVLGQGPQFIFQYYEKEERGRGNFPDRFSARQFPNYSSELNVNALLLGDSALYLCASSTGRGQKETQYFGPGTRLLVL.

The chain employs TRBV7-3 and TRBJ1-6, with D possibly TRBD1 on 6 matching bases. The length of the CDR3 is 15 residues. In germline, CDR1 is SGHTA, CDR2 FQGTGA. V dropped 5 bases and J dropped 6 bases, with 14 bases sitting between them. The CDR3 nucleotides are TGTGCCAGCAGCGTTAACGCAGGGGCTAATTCACCCCTCCACTTT. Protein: CASSVNAGANSPLHF.

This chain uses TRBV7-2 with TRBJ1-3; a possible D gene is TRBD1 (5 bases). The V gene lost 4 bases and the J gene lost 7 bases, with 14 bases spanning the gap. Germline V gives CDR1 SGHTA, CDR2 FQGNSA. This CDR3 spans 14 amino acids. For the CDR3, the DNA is TGTGCCAGCAGCTCGGACATCCCTATCAACACCATATATTTT. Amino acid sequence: CASSSDIPINTIYF.

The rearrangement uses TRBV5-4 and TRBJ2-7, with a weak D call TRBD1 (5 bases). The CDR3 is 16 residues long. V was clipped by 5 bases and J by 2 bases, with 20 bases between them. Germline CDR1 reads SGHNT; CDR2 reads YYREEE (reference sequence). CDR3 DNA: TGTGCCAGCAGACCGGATCTGGGGCAAACCCCCTACGAGCAGTACTTC. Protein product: CASRPDLGQTPYEQYF.

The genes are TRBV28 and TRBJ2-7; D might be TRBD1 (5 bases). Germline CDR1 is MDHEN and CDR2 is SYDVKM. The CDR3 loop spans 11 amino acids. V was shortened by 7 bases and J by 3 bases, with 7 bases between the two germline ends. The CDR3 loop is CASTQGYEQYF. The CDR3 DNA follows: TGTGCCAGCACCCAGGGCTACGAGCAGTACTTC.